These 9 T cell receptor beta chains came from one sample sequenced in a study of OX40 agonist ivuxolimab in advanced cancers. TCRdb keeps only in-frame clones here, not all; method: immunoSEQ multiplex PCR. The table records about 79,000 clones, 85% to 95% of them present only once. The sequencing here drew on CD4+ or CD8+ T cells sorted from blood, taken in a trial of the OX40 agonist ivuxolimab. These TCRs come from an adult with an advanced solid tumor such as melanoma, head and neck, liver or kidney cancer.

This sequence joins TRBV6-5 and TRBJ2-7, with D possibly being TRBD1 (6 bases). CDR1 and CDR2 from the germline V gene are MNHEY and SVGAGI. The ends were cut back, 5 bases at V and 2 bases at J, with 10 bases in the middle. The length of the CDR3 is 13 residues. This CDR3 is CASSPTGAYEQYF. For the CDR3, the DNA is TGTGCCAGCAGTCCGACAGGTGCCTACGAGCAGTACTTC.

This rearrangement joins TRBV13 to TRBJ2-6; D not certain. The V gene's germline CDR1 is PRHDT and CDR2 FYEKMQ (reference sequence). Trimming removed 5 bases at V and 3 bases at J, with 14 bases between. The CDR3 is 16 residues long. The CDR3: CASSVVGSDGANVLTF. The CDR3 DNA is TGTGCCAGCAGCGTGGTCGGGTCTGATGGGGCCAACGTCCTGACTTTC.

In DNA form, the CDR3 reads TGTGCCAGCAGCTTGGCAGGGGAAGGCTACACCTTC. It yields the protein CASSLAGEGYTF. This chain uses TRBV5-5 with TRBJ1-2, with D perhaps TRBD1 (6 bases). The germline V gene encodes CDR1 SGHKS and CDR2 YYEKEE (reference sequence). This CDR3 region has 12 residues. V shed 0 bases and J shed 8 bases, with 8 bases lying between them. The full variable domain, rest sourced from reference TRBV5-5 and TRBJ1-2, is DAGVTQSPTHLIKTRGQQVTLRCSPISGHKSVSWYQQVLGQGPQFIFQYYEKEERGRGNFPDRFSARQFPNYSSELNVNALLLGDSALYLCASSLAGEGYTFGSGTRLTVV.

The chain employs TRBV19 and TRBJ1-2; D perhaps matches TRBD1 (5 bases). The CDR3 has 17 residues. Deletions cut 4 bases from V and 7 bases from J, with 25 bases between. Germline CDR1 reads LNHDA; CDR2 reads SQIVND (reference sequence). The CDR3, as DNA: TGTGCCAGTAGTACGGGGGTGTGCCTAGGTGACATCTGTGGCTACACCTTC. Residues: CASSTGVCLGDICGYTF.

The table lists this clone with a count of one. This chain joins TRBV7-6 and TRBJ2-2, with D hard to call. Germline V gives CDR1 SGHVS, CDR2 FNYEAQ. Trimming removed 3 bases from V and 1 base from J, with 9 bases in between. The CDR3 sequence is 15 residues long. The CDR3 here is CASSFQVLNTGELFF. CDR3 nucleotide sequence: TGTGCCAGCAGCTTTCAAGTGTTGAACACCGGGGAGCTGTTTTTT.

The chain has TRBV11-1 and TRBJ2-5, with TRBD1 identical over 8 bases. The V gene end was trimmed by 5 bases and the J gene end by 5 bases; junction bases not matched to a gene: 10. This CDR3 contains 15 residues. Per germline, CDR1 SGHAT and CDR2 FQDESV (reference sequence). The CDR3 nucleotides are TGTGCCAGCAGCCCAGGACAGGGTAGGGAGGAGACCCAGTACTTC. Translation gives CASSPGQGREETQYF.

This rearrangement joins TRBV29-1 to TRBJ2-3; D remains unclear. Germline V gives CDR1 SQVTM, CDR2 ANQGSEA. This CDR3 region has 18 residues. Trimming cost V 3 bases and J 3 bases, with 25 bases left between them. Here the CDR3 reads CSVDWVSERILKTDTQYF. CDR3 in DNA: TGCAGCGTTGATTGGGTCTCTGAGAGGATCCTAAAAACAGATACGCAGTATTTT.

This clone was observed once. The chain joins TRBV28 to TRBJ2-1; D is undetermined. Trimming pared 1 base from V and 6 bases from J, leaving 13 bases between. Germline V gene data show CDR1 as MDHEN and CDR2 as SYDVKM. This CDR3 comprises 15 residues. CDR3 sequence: CASSLSPVAANEQFF. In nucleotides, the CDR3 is TGTGCCAGCAGTTTATCCCCGGTCGCAGCCAATGAGCAGTTCTTC.

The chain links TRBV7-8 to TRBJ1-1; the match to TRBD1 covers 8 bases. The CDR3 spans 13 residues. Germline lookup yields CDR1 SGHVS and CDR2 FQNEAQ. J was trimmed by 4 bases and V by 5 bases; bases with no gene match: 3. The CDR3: CASSPRGPTEAFF. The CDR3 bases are TGTGCCAGCAGCCCCAGGGGGCCCACTGAAGCTTTCTTT.